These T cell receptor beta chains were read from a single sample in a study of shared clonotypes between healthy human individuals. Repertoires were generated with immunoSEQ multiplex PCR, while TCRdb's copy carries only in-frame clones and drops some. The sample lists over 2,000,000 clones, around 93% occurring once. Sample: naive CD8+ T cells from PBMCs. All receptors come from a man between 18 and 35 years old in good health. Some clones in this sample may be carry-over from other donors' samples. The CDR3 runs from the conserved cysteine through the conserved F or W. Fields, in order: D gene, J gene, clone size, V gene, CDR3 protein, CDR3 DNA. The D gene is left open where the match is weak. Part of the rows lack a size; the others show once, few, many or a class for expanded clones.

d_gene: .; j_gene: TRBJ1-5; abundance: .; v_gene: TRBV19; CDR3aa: CASTPAGGWGNQPQHF; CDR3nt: TGTGCCAGTACCCCCGCGGGGGGGTGGGGCAATCAGCCCCAGCATTTT
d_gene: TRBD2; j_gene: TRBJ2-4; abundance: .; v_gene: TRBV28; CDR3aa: CAIRLAGVDIQYF; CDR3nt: TGTGCCATCCGACTAGCGGGAGTGGACATTCAGTACTTC
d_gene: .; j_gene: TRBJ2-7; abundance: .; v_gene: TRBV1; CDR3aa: CTSSQWGRATYEQYF; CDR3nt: TGCACCAGCAGCCAATGGGGGAGGGCCACGTACGAGCAGTACTTC
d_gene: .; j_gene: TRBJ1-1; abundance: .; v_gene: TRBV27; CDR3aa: CASSLFDRNTEAFF; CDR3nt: TGTGCCAGCAGTTTATTTGACCGAAACACTGAAGCTTTCTTT
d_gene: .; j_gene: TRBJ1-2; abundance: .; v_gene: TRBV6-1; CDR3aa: CASSGPPLLNYGYTF; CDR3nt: TGTGCCAGCAGTGGACCCCCACTACTTAACTATGGCTACACCTTC
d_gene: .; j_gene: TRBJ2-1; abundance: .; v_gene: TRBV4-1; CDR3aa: CASSQAAIHEQFF; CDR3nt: TGCGCCAGCAGCCAAGCTGCGATACACGAGCAGTTCTTC
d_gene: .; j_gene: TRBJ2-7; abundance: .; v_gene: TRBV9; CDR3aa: CASSAGDGSYEQYF; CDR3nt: TGTGCCAGCAGCGCCGGGGACGGTTCCTACGAGCAGTACTTC
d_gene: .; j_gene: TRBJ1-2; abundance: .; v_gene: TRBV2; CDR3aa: CASRREGDEDYGYTF; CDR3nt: TGTGCCAGCAGGCGAGAGGGGGATGAGGACTATGGCTACACCTTC
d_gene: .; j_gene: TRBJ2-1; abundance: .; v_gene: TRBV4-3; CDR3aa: CASSQNAHEQFF; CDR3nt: TGCGCCAGCAGCCAGAATGCGCATGAGCAGTTCTTC
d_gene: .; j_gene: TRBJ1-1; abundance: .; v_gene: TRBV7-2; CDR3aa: CASSFGRIEAFF; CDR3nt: TGTGCCAGCAGCTTTGGACGGATTGAAGCTTTCTTT
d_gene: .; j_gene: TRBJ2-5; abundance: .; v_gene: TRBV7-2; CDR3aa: CASSLAPGAEQETQYF; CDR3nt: TGTGCCAGCAGCTTAGCCCCGGGGGCAGAACAAGAGACCCAGTACTTC
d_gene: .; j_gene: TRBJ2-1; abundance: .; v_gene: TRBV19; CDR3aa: CASSILAGLSYNEQFF; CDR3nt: TGTGCCAGTAGTATTTTGGCGGGACTCTCCTACAATGAGCAGTTCTTC
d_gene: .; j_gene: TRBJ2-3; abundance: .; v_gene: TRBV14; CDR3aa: CASSQSLRGTDTQYF; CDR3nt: TGTGCCAGCAGCCAGTCACTTCGCGGCACAGATACGCAGTATTTT
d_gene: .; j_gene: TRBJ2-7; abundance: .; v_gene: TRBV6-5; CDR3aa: CASSGRDGLYEQYF; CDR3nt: TGTGCCAGCAGTGGCCGGGACGGCCTCTACGAGCAGTACTTC
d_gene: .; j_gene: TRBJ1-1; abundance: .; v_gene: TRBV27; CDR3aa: CATSTGTEAFF; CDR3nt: TGTGCCACCTCGACAGGCACTGAAGCTTTCTTT
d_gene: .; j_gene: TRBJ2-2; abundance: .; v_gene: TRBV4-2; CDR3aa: CASSQGHFTGELFF; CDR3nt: TGTGCCAGCAGCCAGGGGCACTTCACCGGGGAGCTGTTTTTT
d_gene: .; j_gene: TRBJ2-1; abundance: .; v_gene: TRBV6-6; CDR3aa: CASSDSWGSGLHGQFF; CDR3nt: TGTGCCAGCAGTGACTCCTGGGGATCCGGCCTACATGGGCAGTTCTTC
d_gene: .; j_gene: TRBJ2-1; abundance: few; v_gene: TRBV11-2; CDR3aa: CASSLTSGPYNEQFF; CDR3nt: TGTGCCAGCAGCCTGACCTCGGGTCCATACAATGAGCAGTTCTTC
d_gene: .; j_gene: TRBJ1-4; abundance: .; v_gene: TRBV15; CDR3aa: CATSRDREGSNEKLFF; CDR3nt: TGTGCCACCAGCAGAGATCGGGAGGGATCCAATGAAAAACTGTTTTTT
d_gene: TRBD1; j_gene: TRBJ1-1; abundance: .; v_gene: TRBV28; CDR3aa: CASSLWGQVATGTEAFF; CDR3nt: TGTGCCAGCAGTTTATGGGGACAGGTAGCAACTGGGACTGAAGCTTTCTTT
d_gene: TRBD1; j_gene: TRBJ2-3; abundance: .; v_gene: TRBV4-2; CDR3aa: CASSQEGRGQGNTDTQYF; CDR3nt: TGTGCCAGCAGCCAAGAGGGAAGGGGACAGGGTAACACAGATACGCAGTATTTT
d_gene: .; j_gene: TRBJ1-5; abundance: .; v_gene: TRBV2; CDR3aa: CASSAGTVPYSNQPQHF; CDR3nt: TGTGCCAGCAGTGCGGGCACAGTTCCTTATAGCAATCAGCCCCAGCATTTT
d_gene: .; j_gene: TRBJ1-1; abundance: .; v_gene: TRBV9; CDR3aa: CASSPLEGREGNTEAFF; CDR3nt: TGTGCCAGCAGCCCTCTCGAGGGCAGGGAGGGAAACACTGAAGCTTTCTTT
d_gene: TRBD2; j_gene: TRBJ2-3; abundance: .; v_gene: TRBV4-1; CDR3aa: CASSQVAGTSTDTQYF; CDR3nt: TGCGCCAGCAGCCAAGTAGCGGGAACTAGCACAGATACGCAGTATTTT